These 2 T cell receptor beta chains were sequenced from one sample in a study of T-cell reconstitution after alpha-beta-depleted transplantation in children (dated by TCRdb to 2016 to 2017). Library prep was done by PCR. Data came from an Illumina HiSeq 2500. To normalize quantification of the TCRbeta repertoire, the TCR libraries were built with molecular barcoding that relied on unique molecular identifiers. The public sequencing data were trimmed at Q25 with fastp and processed into clonotypes with MiXCR by TCRdb, which kept only in-frame beta chains. Every entry covers one CDR3 protein and lists the most common genes and DNA from its rows. The table for this sample lists around 90,000 distinct CDR3 sequences; less than 20% of them were counted only once. The ten largest account for about 18% of the sample. Reading the label with the study, this specimen's treatment or condition is: allogeneic hematopoietic cell transplantation with graft depleted of TCRalphabeta T cells and CD19 B cells.

Sequencing used PBMCs, mostly from graft donor cells, obtained 180 days after TCRalphabeta/CD19-depleted stem cell transplant. These TCRs come from a male patient between 2 and 15 years old who had a stem cell transplant for acute lymphoblastic leukemia, so the T cells may come from the graft donor.

The chain combines TRBV6-2 or TRBV6-3 with TRBJ1-2; D not certain. Trimming stripped 0 bases from V and 8 bases from J, with 13 bases between. The germline CDR1 and CDR2 sequences are MNHEY and SVGEGT. CDR3 length: 14 amino acids. CDR3 in amino acids: CASSYSDGPYGYTF. The CDR3 DNA reads as TGTGCCAGCAGTTACTCGGACGGCCCTTACGGCTACACCTTC.

This sequence joins TRBV2 and TRBJ2-2; TRBD1 might be the D (5 bases). Germline V CDR1 and CDR2: SNHLY, FYNNEI. The CDR3 sequence is 15 residues long. Trimming pared 2 bases from V and 2 bases from J, leaving 9 bases between. This CDR3 reads CASSERGLNTGELFF. The CDR3 DNA reads as TGTGCCAGCAGTGAAAGGGGCCTAAACACCGGGGAGCTGTTTTTT.